This entry features one T cell receptor (beta chain) sequence. The protocol was immunoSEQ multiplex PCR, while the TCRdb copy is restricted to in-frame clones and leaves out a portion. Among fewer than 50,000 clones listed, around 94% were seen once. This entry is derived from a study of blood T cell repertoires in COVID-19. Study context: COVID-19 samples from acute and convalescent phases originated in the United States, Italy and Spain.

The CDR3 is made up of 17 amino acids. Seattle patient enrollment occurred during active infection, with longitudinal follow-up thereafter. This receptor was obtained from a man in his forties or fifties with COVID-19, enrolled during active disease. The sample consisted of peripheral blood. The chain uses TRBV21-1 and TRBJ2-1; the table calls TRBD1, which could not be checked here. TRBV21-1 counts as a pseudogene. CDR3 region: CASSNLTGRGSYNEQFF. In nucleotides, the CDR3 is TGTGCCAGCAGCAACCTGACAGGGCGGGGCTCCTACAATGAGCAGTTCTTC.